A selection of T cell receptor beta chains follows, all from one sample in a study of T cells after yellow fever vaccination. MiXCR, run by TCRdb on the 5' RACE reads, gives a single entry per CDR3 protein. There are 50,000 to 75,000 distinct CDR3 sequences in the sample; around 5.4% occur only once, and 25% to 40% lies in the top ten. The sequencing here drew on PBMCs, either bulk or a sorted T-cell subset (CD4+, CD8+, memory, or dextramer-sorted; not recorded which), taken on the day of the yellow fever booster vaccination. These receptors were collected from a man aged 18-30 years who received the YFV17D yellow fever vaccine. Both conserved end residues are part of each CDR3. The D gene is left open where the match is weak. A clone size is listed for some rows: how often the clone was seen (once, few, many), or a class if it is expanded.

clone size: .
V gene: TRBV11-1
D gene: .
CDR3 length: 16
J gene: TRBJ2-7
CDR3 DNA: TGTGCCAGCAGCTTAGGCGCAGGGAGAAGCTCCTACGAGCAGTACTTC
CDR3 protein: CASSLGAGRSSYEQYF

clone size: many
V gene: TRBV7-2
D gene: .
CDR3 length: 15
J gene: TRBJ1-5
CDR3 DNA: TGTGCCAGCAGCTTAAATGGCTTCAGCAATCAGCCCCAGCATTTT
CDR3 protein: CASSLNGFSNQPQHF

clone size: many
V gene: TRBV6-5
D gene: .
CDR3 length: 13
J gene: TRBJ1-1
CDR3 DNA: TGTGCCAGCAGTCACCACTTGAACACTGAAGCTTTCTTT
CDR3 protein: CASSHHLNTEAFF

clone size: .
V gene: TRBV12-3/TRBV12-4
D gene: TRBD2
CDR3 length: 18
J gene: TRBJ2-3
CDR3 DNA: TGTGCCAGCAGACTAAGTCCCGGCGGGGGGCTTCGCACAGATACGCAGTATTTT
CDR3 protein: CASRLSPGGGLRTDTQYF

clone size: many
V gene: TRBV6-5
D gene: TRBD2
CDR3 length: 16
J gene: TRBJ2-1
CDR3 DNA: TGTGCCAGCAGTTACTCAGGAGCGGGGGGGTACAATGAGCAGTTCTTC
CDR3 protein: CASSYSGAGGYNEQFF

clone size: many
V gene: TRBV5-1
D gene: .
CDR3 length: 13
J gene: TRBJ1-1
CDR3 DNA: TGCGCCAGCAGCCCACGGGGGGTCACTGAAGCTTTCTTT
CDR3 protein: CASSPRGVTEAFF

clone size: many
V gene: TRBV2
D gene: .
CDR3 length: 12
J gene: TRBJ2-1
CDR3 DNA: TGTGCCAGCAGTCCAGGTTACAATGAGCAGTTCTTC
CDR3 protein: CASSPGYNEQFF

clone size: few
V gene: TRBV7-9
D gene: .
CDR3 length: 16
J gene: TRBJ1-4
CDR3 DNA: TGTGCCAGCAGCTCCCCGGACACCTCAGCTAATGAAAAACTGTTTTTT
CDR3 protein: CASSSPDTSANEKLFF

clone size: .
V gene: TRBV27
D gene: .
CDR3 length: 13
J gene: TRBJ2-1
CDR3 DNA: TGTGCCAGCGGTCTCATCTCCTACAATGAGCAGTTCTTC
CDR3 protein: CASGLISYNEQFF

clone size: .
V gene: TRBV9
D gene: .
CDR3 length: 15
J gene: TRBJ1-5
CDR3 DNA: TGTGCCAGCAGCGTAGACGGGACGGCAAATCAGCCCCAGCATTTT
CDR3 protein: CASSVDGTANQPQHF

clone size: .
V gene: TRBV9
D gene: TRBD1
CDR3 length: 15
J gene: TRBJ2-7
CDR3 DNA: TGTGCCAGCAGCGGTACCGGGACAGGGGGAAACGAGCAGTACTTC
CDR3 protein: CASSGTGTGGNEQYF

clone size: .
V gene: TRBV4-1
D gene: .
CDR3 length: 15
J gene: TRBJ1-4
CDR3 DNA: TGCGCCAGCAGCCAATGGTCACAGCCTAATGAAAAACTGTTTTTT
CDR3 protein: CASSQWSQPNEKLFF

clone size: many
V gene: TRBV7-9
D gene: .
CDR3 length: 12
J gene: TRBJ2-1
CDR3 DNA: TGTGCCAGCAGTAGAGAGAACAATGAGCAGTTCTTC
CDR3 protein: CASSRENNEQFF

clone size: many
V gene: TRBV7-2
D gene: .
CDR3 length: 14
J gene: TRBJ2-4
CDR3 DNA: TGTGCCAGCAGCTTCGCGGACGAGGGATACATTCAGTACTTC
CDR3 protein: CASSFADEGYIQYF

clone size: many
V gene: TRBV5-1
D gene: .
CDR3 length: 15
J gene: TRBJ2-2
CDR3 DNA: TGCGCCAGCAGCCGGGACACCGCGAACACCGGGGAGCTGTTTTTT
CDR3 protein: CASSRDTANTGELFF

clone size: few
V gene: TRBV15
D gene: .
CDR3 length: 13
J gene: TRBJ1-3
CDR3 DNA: TGTGCCACCAGCAGAGATTTAGGGGACACCATATATTTT
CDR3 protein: CATSRDLGDTIYF

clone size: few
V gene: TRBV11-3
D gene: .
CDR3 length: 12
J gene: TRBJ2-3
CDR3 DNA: TGTGCCAGCGGCGGGGCCACAGATACGCAGTATTTT
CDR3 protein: CASGGATDTQYF

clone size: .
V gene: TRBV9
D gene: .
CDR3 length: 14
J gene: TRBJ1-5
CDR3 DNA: TGTGCCAGCAGCCCCGACAGCGTATATCAGCCCCAGCATTTT
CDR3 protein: CASSPDSVYQPQHF

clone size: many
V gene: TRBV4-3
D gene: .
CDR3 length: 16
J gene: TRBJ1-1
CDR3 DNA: TGCGCCAGCAGCCAAGAATCAGGGCTCTTGAACACTGAAGCTTTCTTT
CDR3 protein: CASSQESGLLNTEAFF

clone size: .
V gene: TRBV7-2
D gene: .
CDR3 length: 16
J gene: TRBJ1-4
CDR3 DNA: TGTGCCAGCAGCTTAGAGAAGGGTTGGGCTAATGAAAAACTGTTTTTT
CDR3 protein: CASSLEKGWANEKLFF

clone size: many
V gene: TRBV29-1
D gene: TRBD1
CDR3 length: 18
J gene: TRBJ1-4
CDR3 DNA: TGCAGCGTTGAAGATCCGGGCGCAGGGGGTGCAACTAATGAAAAACTGTTTTTT
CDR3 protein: CSVEDPGAGGATNEKLFF

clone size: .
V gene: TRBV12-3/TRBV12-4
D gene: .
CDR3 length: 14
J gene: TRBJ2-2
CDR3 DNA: TGTGCCAGCGGGGATCCGGAGAACACCGGGGAGCTGTTTTTT
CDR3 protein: CASGDPENTGELFF

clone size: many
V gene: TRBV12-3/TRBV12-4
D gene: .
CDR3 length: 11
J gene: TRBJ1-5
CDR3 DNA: TGTGCCAGCAGTTTTGGTCAGCCCCAGCATTTT
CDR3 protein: CASSFGQPQHF

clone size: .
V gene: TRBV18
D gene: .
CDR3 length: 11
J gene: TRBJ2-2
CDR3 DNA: TGTGCCAGCTCAGCGAGCGGGGAGCTGTTTTTT
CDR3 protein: CASSASGELFF